Below are 10 T cell receptor beta chains sequenced from a single sample in a study of blood T cell repertoires in COVID-19. Sequencing used immunoSEQ multiplex PCR; TCRdb keeps in-frame clones, though not all of them. The data hold 200,000 to 250,000 clones, with 86% observed a single time. The specimen sequenced was peripheral blood. The receptors were sampled from a man aged 80 or over with acute or convalescent COVID-19.

This clone has just a few counts. The genes are TRBV7-2 and TRBJ2-1; D might be TRBD2 (6 bases). The germline gives CDR1 SGHTA, CDR2 FQGNSA. The CDR3 has 15 residues. The germline V and J ends were trimmed by 3 bases and 6 bases, with 15 bases remaining between them. CDR3 coding DNA: TGTGCCAGCAGCTTTAATAGCGGCTGGGGCAATGAGCAGTTCTTC. It translates to CASSFNSGWGNEQFF.

The V and J genes are TRBV19 and TRBJ2-7; 9 bases map to TRBD1. The CDR3 spans 13 residues. Germline values: CDR1 LNHDA, CDR2 SQIVND (reference sequence). Germline trimming cut 7 bases from V and 5 bases from J; bases unmatched to any gene: 6. The CDR3 loop is CASTRTGVDEQYF. Here the CDR3 DNA reads TGTGCCAGTACGAGGACAGGGGTTGACGAGCAGTACTTC. The variable domain in full, completed from reference TRBV19 and TRBJ2-7, reads DGGITQSPKYLFRKEGQNVTLSCEQNLNHDAMYWYRQDPGQGLRLIYYSQIVNDFQKGDIAEGYSVSREKKESFPLTVTSAQKNPTAFYLCASTRTGVDEQYFGPGTRLTVT.

The rearrangement uses TRBV4-2 and TRBJ1-5, with D maybe TRBD1 (6 bases). The germline CDR1 and CDR2 sequences are LGHNA and YNFKEQ. V was pared by 0 bases and J by 0 bases, with 6 bases between. This CDR3 has 15 amino acids. This CDR3 is CASSQDRGSNQPQHF. CDR3 sequence (DNA): TGTGCCAGCAGCCAAGACAGGGGTAGCAATCAGCCCCAGCATTTT.

The V gene is TRBV28, the J gene TRBJ1-2, with 9 bases that match TRBD1. Per germline, CDR1 MDHEN and CDR2 SYDVKM. V gave up 6 bases and J gave up 5 bases; unmatched junction bases: 13. The CDR3 covers 16 residues. DNA for the CDR3: TGTGCCAGCAGGCGTACCGTACAGGGGGCAAGTTATGGCTACACCTTC. Encoded protein: CASRRTVQGASYGYTF.

The rearrangement uses TRBV6-2 or TRBV6-3 and TRBJ1-5; D perhaps matches TRBD1 (6 bases). The germline V and J ends were trimmed by 3 bases and 7 bases, with 22 bases remaining between them. Germline assignment: CDR1 MNHEY and CDR2 SVGEGT. The CDR3 covers 17 residues. CDR3 in DNA: TGTGCCAGCAGTTATTTACCCCCAGGGGACCCCCGCCAGCCCCAGCATTTT. Protein product: CASSYLPPGDPRQPQHF.

This chain joins TRBV6-2 or TRBV6-3 and TRBJ1-2; the D is unclear. The V end lost 0 bases, the J end lost 8 bases, and 7 bases lay between the germline ends. Per the germline V gene, CDR1 is MNHEY and CDR2 is SVGEGT. CDR3 size: 12 residues. The CDR3 region is CASSYSSGGYTF. The CDR3 DNA reads as TGTGCCAGCAGTTACTCGTCCGGGGGCTACACCTTC.

This clone was detected a few times. The V gene is TRBV5-1, the J gene TRBJ1-1; D may be TRBD1 (5 bases). V was cut by 9 bases and J by 5 bases, with 17 bases left in between. Germline CDR1 SGHRS, CDR2 YFSETQ. CDR3 size: 13 residues. In nucleotides, the CDR3 is TGCGCCACCGGAAGGGGATATGGGACTGAAGCTTTCTTT. Translating it yields CATGRGYGTEAFF.

This chain joins TRBV27 and TRBJ1-6, with D unclear. V lost 7 bases to trimming and J lost 10 bases, with 20 bases between them. The CDR3 runs 15 residues. Germline lookup yields CDR1 MNHEY and CDR2 SMNVEV (reference sequence). The CDR3 region is CASTLGGVEGSPLHF. DNA of the CDR3: TGTGCCAGCACTCTAGGTGGGGTAGAGGGATCACCCCTCCACTTT.

The chain has TRBV4-2 and TRBJ1-5, with D possibly matching TRBD1 (5 bases). The V end was cut by 3 bases, the J end by 0 bases, with 21 bases between. Germline V gene lookup returns CDR1 LGHNA and CDR2 YNFKEQ. CDR3 length equals 19 residues. The CDR3 DNA reads as TGTGCCAGCAGCCAGGTTAGGGGAGGCCGAGTGGATAGCAATCAGCCCCAGCATTTT. Amino acid sequence: CASSQVRGGRVDSNQPQHF.

This clone was found once. The V call is TRBV27, the J call TRBJ1-1; no clear D gene. The CDR3 runs to 14 residues. Per the germline V gene, CDR1 is MNHEY and CDR2 is SMNVEV (reference sequence). The V and J ends lost 3 bases and 1 base respectively, with 9 bases between them. CDR3 DNA sequence: TGTGCCAGCAGTTTTGGTCAGAAGAACACTGAAGCTTTCTTT. This gives the protein CASSFGQKNTEAFF.